This T cell receptor (beta chain) was recovered during a study of shared clonotypes between healthy human individuals. Study-level results: Non-shared clonotypes had lower generation probabilities than clonotypes shared by all four sorted-subset donors. Naive subsets usually exceeded memory subsets in estimated richness.

This clone was detected a few times. As yet, its antigen is unknown. CD8 cells regarded as naive lacked CD45RO, were positively chosen for CCR7, and omitted terminally differentiated effector memory CD45RA+ cells. Those who donated were healthy HIV-negative adults, with no recent acute infections or vaccinations reported. The data were produced by immunoSEQ multiplex PCR, yet TCRdb's version contains in-frame clones alone and is incomplete. The sample carries about 2.2 million clones, roughly 95% recorded once. CDR3 length equals 16 residues. Per the germline V gene, CDR1 is MNHEY and CDR2 is SVGAGI. The junction had 2 bases not matched to a gene; V was cut back by 0 bases and J by 0 bases.

This chain connects TRBV6-5 to TRBJ2-7; 10 nucleotides match TRBD2. Sequenced input: naive CD8+ T cells from PBMCs. This sequence was found in a man younger than 30 in good health. Some clones in this sample may be carry-over from other donors' samples. The CDR3 sequence is CASSYSASGSSYEQYF. CDR3 in DNA: TGTGCCAGCAGTTACTCGGCTAGCGGGAGCTCCTACGAGCAGTACTTC.